Listed below are T cell receptor beta chains from one sample, sequenced in a study of response to subunit inactivated influenza vaccine. TCRdb used MiXCR to reprocess the RT-PCR reads, holding one entry per CDR3 protein. The sample records some 520,000 distinct CDR3 sequences, 16% being singletons. The sequences come from CD4+ T cells sorted from PBMCs, collected approximately 25 months after vaccination. The source is a man between 45 and 75 years old who received an inactivated influenza vaccine. Both conserved end residues are part of each CDR3. The D gene is left open where the match is weak. A row's size may be missing; if present it is once, few, many or a size class.

>TRBV29-1|few|TRBJ2-3|.
TGCAGCCCGGGCCATGGGGATACGCAGTATTTT
CSPGHGDTQYF
>TRBV10-3|few|TRBJ2-2|TRBD2
TGTGCCATCAGTCCGGGACTAGTAACCGGGGAGCTGTTTTTT
CAISPGLVTGELFF
>TRBV25-1|few|TRBJ2-2|.
TGTGCCAGCATGACCGGGTACTTAGACACCGGGGAGCTGTTTTTT
CASMTGYLDTGELFF
>TRBV7-9|many|TRBJ2-1|TRBD2
TGTGCCAGCAGCCCCGGGACTAGCGGGAGAATTGAGCAGTTCTTC
CASSPGTSGRIEQFF
>TRBV29-1|.|TRBJ2-4|TRBD1
TGCAGCGTTGCAGAGGGGGCTGGGGCCAAAAACATTCAGTACTTC
CSVAEGAGAKNIQYF
>TRBV15|.|TRBJ2-5|TRBD1
TGTGCCACCAGCAGACCCAGGGGGATCCAAGAGACCCAGTACTTC
CATSRPRGIQETQYF
>TRBV6-4|.|TRBJ2-4|TRBD2
TGTGCCAGCAGTGACCAAGGACTAGCGGGAGTGGTAGCCAAAAACATTCAGTACTTC
CASSDQGLAGVVAKNIQYF
>TRBV5-1|.|TRBJ2-3|.
TGCGCCAGCAGCTTGGCTCTGGGTGCAGATACGCAGTATTTT
CASSLALGADTQYF
>TRBV5-1|many|TRBJ1-5|.
TGCGCCAGCAGCTTGGCCGGGGACAATCAGCCCCAGCATTTT
CASSLAGDNQPQHF
>TRBV12-3/TRBV12-4|few|TRBJ1-1|.
TGTGCCAGCAGTTTCACGGGGGCGACCACTGAAGCTTTCTTT
CASSFTGATTEAFF
>TRBV5-1|.|TRBJ2-3|.
TGCGCCAGCAGCTTAATTTCGGGCGGCACAGATACGCAGTATTTT
CASSLISGGTDTQYF
>TRBV12-3/TRBV12-4|many|TRBJ2-1|.
TGTGCCAGCAGGATCGGGCTAGGTGAGCAGTTCTTC
CASRIGLGEQFF
>TRBV20-1|.|TRBJ2-3|.
TGCAGTGCTAGAGATGGTCTCTTT
CSARDGLF
>TRBV7-9|few|TRBJ2-5|.
TGTGCCAGCAGCTTTACAAAAGAGACCCAGTACTTC
CASSFTKETQYF
>TRBV7-2|many|TRBJ1-5|.
TGTGCCAGCAGCTCCGCAGGTAATAGCAATCAGCCCCAGCATTTT
CASSSAGNSNQPQHF
>TRBV20-1|few|TRBJ2-1|TRBD2
TGCAGTGCCGGGGGGCTAGCGGGAGTTGAGCAGTTCTTC
CSAGGLAGVEQFF
>TRBV20-1|few|TRBJ2-7|TRBD2
TGCAGTGCCGCCGGCGGGACTAGACTCTCGGAGCAGTACTTC
CSAAGGTRLSEQYF
>TRBV20-1|few|TRBJ2-7|TRBD1
TGCAGTGCTAGCGGACAGGGGGGCGAGCAGTACTTC
CSASGQGGEQYF
>TRBV6-1|.|TRBJ1-6|.
TGTGCCAGCAGTGTCCAGACCTATAATTCACCCCTCCACTTT
CASSVQTYNSPLHF
>TRBV20-1|.|TRBJ2-6|.
TGCAGTGCCTCGACTAGCTCTGGGGCCAACGTCCTGACTTTC
CSASTSSGANVLTF
>TRBV12-3/TRBV12-4|.|TRBJ2-3|.
TGTGCCAGCAGTTTACCTGGGCTTACAGATACGCAGTATTTT
CASSLPGLTDTQYF
>TRBV2|.|TRBJ1-5|.
TGTGCCAGCAGTGACCAAAGGGCTCAGCCCCAGCATTTT
CASSDQRAQPQHF
>TRBV4-3|.|TRBJ2-1|.
TGCGCCAGCAGCCAGTACCGGGCAGACAATGAGCAGTTCTTC
CASSQYRADNEQFF
>TRBV7-2|many|TRBJ2-7|TRBD2
TGTGCCAGCAGCTTAATCGCGGGAGTGCCCCACGAGCAGTACTTC
CASSLIAGVPHEQYF